A single TCR beta chain is shown here with its context. No antigen is known for it. The data belong to a study of T cells expressing NK-cell markers (dated by TCRdb to about 2020). About the study as a whole: In sorted CD3+CD56+NKG2C+, CD3+CD56+NKG2C- and CD3+CD56-NKG2C+ T-cell subsets from about 8 donors, TCR beta-chain repertoires were profiled. Seven of the eight sequenced donors were HCMV-seropositive and one was HCMV-seronegative. All eight donors whose samples were sequenced were randomly selected healthy volunteers, three of them men and five women. Illumina HiSeq 2000/2500, MiSeq or NextSeq was used to sequence libraries as 2 x 150 bp reads.

HCMV-specific IgG was detected in serum with a commercial ELISA kit to determine HCMV serostatus. Ficoll density gradient centrifugation was used to isolate peripheral blood mononuclear cells from blood. General study outcomes and caveats: Those dominant clonotypes were again the most abundant among CD3+CD56-NKG2C+ cells in a few donors, at 28.3-60.1%. It remained unclear whether the expanded NKG2C-expressing T cell clones were specific for HCMV antigens. In several donors, the dominant CD3+CD56+NKG2C+ clonotypes were among the top 10 CD8+ clonotypes and accounted for roughly 1.0-7.5% of CD8+ T cells.

According to the germline V gene, CDR1 reads SGHRS and CDR2 reads YFSETQ. Its CDR3 holds 14 amino acids, cysteine through phenylalanine. A DNA sequence was not provided. The sequencer was an Illumina HiSeq 2000. 5'RACE template switching, by which a universal primer site and unique molecular identifiers were added, was used to make TCR beta cDNA libraries. Synthesis of cDNA was primed from the TCR beta constant segment and was followed by two consecutive PCR amplification steps. The authors processed their data as follows. MIGEC was used to demultiplex reads and group reads by UMI, and MiTCR was used to assemble and quantify clonotypes. To exclude erroneous sequences, only TCR cDNA sequences supported by at least two reads were retained. The tcR package was used for downstream repertoire analysis, and clonotypes were matched across fractions by CDR3 nucleotide sequence plus V segment. VDJmatch was used to annotate antigen specificity against VDJdb, with one amino acid substitution allowed in CDR3. Following TCRdb reprocessing, every CDR3 protein sequence forms one entry, and DNA is not provided. What appears here as the V and J calls and clone size reflects TCRdb's work, not the paper's. This sample's table has entries for about 30,000 distinct CDR3 sequences. The ten most abundant clones make up about 60% of the sample.

The chain was built from TRBV5-1 and TRBJ2-1. This TCR came from a woman aged 18-69 years in good health. Sequencing used blood T cells: a sorted CD56 or NKG2C T cell subset, CD4+ or CD8+ T cells, or bulk PBMC T cells (not recorded which). The CDR3 reads CASSLELFEDEQFF.